This TCR beta chain stems from a study of T cell responses to AZD1222 COVID-19 vaccine. Using immunoSEQ multiplex PCR, the repertoire was profiled, and TCRdb retains in-frame clones only, with some absent. Of some 280,000 clones in the sample, 94% were seen once. General study points: A reported finding is that nearly half of spike-specific TCRs target unmutated variant regions.

Regarding this clone: Its specificity is unknown.

V was pared by 1 base and J by 2 bases, with 11 bases between. CDR1 and CDR2 from the germline V gene are MGHRA and YSYEKL. The CDR3 has 15 residues. The receptor was derived from an adult who received the AZD1222 COVID-19 vaccine. The chain is built from TRBV4-1 and TRBJ2-5; D unresolved. Sequenced material: peripheral blood, taken 28 days after the second AZD1222 dose. The CDR3 bases are TGCGCCAGCAGCCAAGTTAGGGCCGGTCAAGAGACCCAGTACTTC. It translates to CASSQVRAGQETQYF.